These 25 T cell receptor beta chains were all obtained from the same sample, sequenced in a study of cytomegalovirus exposure and HLA in healthy donors. The PCR ran on 60 Vbeta and 13 Jbeta primers. The method was immunoSEQ multiplex PCR; TCRdb's version includes in-frame clones alone and lacks a portion of them. The sample consists of some 190,000 clones, 87% of them appearing once. Source material: PBMCs. The receptors here all came from a boy aged 2 to 9 in good health and CMV-seronegative.

The chain uses TRBV28 and TRBJ1-2; D is undetermined. Germline CDR1 and CDR2: MDHEN and SYDVKM. The CDR3 is 14 residues long. V gave up 5 bases and J gave up 7 bases, with 17 bases separating them. Here the CDR3 DNA reads TGTGCCAGCAGTGAACCCGGACTCGGACGTGGCTACACCTTC. Translating it yields CASSEPGLGRGYTF.

This rearrangement joins TRBV4-2 to TRBJ2-1, with 7 nucleotides matching TRBD2. Germline V gene data show CDR1 as LGHNA and CDR2 as YNFKEQ. After removal of 1 base from V and 0 bases from J, the junction contained 3 bases not matched to a gene. This CDR3 contains 16 residues. CDR3 sequence reads: CASSQGRGSSYNEQFF. CDR3 coding DNA: TGTGCCAGCAGCCAAGGGCGGGGGAGCTCCTACAATGAGCAGTTCTTC.

The rearrangement links TRBV19 to TRBJ1-5, with unresolved D. V was trimmed by 4 bases and J by 3 bases, leaving 10 bases between them. This CDR3 region has 14 residues. Germline V gene lookup returns CDR1 LNHDA and CDR2 SQIVND (reference sequence). CDR3 coding DNA: TGTGCCAGTAGTAAGGAGGGAGCCAATCAGCCCCAGCATTTT. Its translation is CASSKEGANQPQHF.

This chain connects TRBV30 to TRBJ2-7; 7 positions agree with TRBD1. This CDR3 is 13 amino acids long. CDR1 is GTSNPN, CDR2 SVGIG, per germline (reference sequence). V lost 6 bases and J lost 1; bases outside the gene matches: 6. The CDR3 DNA follows: TGTGCCTGCCGGGACAGCCTTTCCTACGAGCAGTACTTC. Residues: CACRDSLSYEQYF.

The rearrangement uses TRBV28 and TRBJ2-5; D ambiguous. Germline V gene data show CDR1 as MDHEN and CDR2 as SYDVKM. The length of the CDR3 is 14 residues. Deletions cut 4 bases from V and 3 bases from J, with 12 bases between. In DNA form, the CDR3 reads TGTGCCAGCAGTTCTGGGCAGACCAAAGAGACCCAGTACTTC. It codes for CASSSGQTKETQYF.

The rearrangement joins TRBV5-1 to TRBJ2-5; D unclear. The DNA matches TRBJ2-7 better at its end, which makes the J call doubtful. CDR3 length: 12 residues. In germline, CDR1 is SGHRS, CDR2 YFSETQ. DNA of the CDR3: TGCGCCAGCAGCCCAGACACCTACGAGCAGTACTTC. It translates to CASSPDTYEQYF.

This chain uses TRBV7-2 with TRBJ2-1; 8 positions agree with TRBD1. CDR3 size: 17 residues. Unmatched junction bases numbered 12, after V lost 5 bases and J lost 3 bases. The germline CDR1 and CDR2 sequences are SGHTA and FQGNSA. DNA for the CDR3: TGTGCCAGCAGCCGAGTTCATTCGACAGGGGACTACAATGAGCAGTTCTTC. As protein: CASSRVHSTGDYNEQFF.

The chain carries TRBV5-1 and TRBJ2-4, with a tentative D call TRBD1 (6 bases). CDR1 and CDR2 (germline): SGHRS, YFSETQ. CDR3 length equals 17 residues. The germline V and J ends were trimmed by 0 bases and 1 base, with 14 bases remaining between them. The CDR3 loop is CASSLVTGPVAKNIQYF. For the CDR3, the DNA is TGCGCCAGCAGCTTGGTCACAGGGCCGGTGGCCAAAAACATTCAGTACTTC.

The sample holds a few counts of this clone. The CDR3 reads CASSLGMENQPQHF. CDR3 coding DNA: TGTGCCAGCAGTTTAGGAATGGAGAATCAGCCCCAGCATTTT. This sequence joins TRBV28 and TRBJ1-5, with D unresolved. CDR1 is MDHEN, CDR2 SYDVKM, per germline. The CDR3 runs 14 residues. Between the trimmed V and J ends, which lost 2 bases and 4 bases, there was a span of 9 bases.

This clone was counted once. V and J are TRBV28 and TRBJ2-3; 9 bases are a match to TRBD2. The germline CDR1 and CDR2 sequences are MDHEN and SYDVKM. This CDR3 region has 18 residues. Trimming removed 5 bases from V and 0 bases from J; junction bases left unmatched: 12. The CDR3 DNA reads TGTGCCAGCAGTCGAGAAAGCGGGGGGCCGTTTAGCACAGATACGCAGTATTTT. Translating gives CASSRESGGPFSTDTQYF.

CDR3 region: CASSRYQETQYF. The CDR3 DNA follows: TGTGCCAGCAGTCGGTACCAAGAGACCCAGTACTTC. The chain recombines TRBV5-6 with TRBJ2-5; D is uncertain. The V gene's germline CDR1 is SGHDT and CDR2 YYEEEE. The CDR3 has 12 amino acids. The V end was cut by 5 bases, the J end by 0 bases, with 5 bases between.

The table lists this clone with a few counts. The chain links TRBV5-1 to TRBJ2-5, with a weak D call TRBD2 (6 bases). CDR1 and CDR2 (germline): SGHRS, YFSETQ. The V end was cut by 4 bases, the J end by 3 bases, with 16 bases between. The CDR3 is 15 residues long. The CDR3 is CASSRTVRDEETQYF. The DNA of the CDR3 is TGCGCCAGCAGCCGGACCGTGCGGGATGAAGAGACCCAGTACTTC. Filled out from reference TRBV5-1 and TRBJ2-5, the complete variable domain reads KAGVTQTPRYLIKTRGQQVTLSCSPISGHRSVSWYQQTPGQGLQFLFEYFSETQRNKGNFPGRFSGRQFSNSRSEMNVSTLELGDSALYLCASSRTVRDEETQYFGPGTRLLVL.

This sequence joins TRBV7-2 and TRBJ2-7; no clear D gene. Deletions cut 5 bases from V and 1 base from J, with 12 bases between. This CDR3 is 14 amino acids long. Germline loops: CDR1 SGHTA, CDR2 FQGNSA. In DNA, the CDR3 is TGTGCCAGCAGCCCCTCTCCTCCTTCCTACGAGCAGTACTTC. This encodes CASSPSPPSYEQYF.

The chain combines TRBV9 with TRBJ2-3; perhaps TRBD1 as D (6 bases). Trimming removed 2 bases from V and 2 bases from J, with 9 bases in between. This CDR3 comprises 14 residues. Germline CDR1 is SGDLS and CDR2 is YYNGEE. The CDR3 here is CASSVGGHTDTQYF. DNA of the CDR3: TGTGCCAGCAGCGTTGGGGGCCACACAGATACGCAGTATTTT.

J is TRBJ1-1 and V is TRBV5-4; maybe TRBD1 (5 bases). The ends were cut back, 3 bases at V and 4 bases at J, with 13 bases in the middle. This CDR3 is built from 14 residues. CDR1 SGHNT and CDR2 YYREEE come from the germline V gene (reference sequence). The CDR3 region has the DNA TGTGCCAGCAGCTGGCTTTGGGGCGGCACTGAAGCTTTCTTT. It translates to CASSWLWGGTEAFF.

This rearrangement joins TRBV28 to TRBJ1-2; D possibly corresponds to TRBD1 (5 bases). The germline V and J ends were trimmed by 6 bases and 3 bases, with 11 bases remaining between them. The CDR3 covers 13 residues. Looked up from germline, CDR1 is MDHEN and CDR2 is SYDVKM. CDR3 sequence reads: CASRPDRYYGYTF. CDR3 sequence (DNA): TGTGCCAGCAGACCCGACAGATACTATGGCTACACCTTC.

This chain uses TRBV30 with TRBJ2-7, with no clear D. The CDR3 runs 12 residues. The germline V gene has CDR1 GTSNPN and CDR2 SVGIG (reference sequence). Between the trimmed V and J ends, which lost 2 bases and 0 bases, there was a span of 5 bases. The chain's CDR3 is CAWSRFSYEQYF. In nucleotides, the CDR3 is TGTGCCTGGAGTCGTTTCTCCTACGAGCAGTACTTC.

The rearrangement joins TRBV30 to TRBJ1-1; weak D call: TRBD1 (5 bases). The CDR3 loop spans 14 amino acids. V was clipped by 0 bases and J by 0 bases, with 8 bases between them. The V gene's germline CDR1 is GTSNPN and CDR2 SVGIG (reference sequence). This CDR3 is CAWSVTAVNTEAFF. DNA of the CDR3: TGTGCCTGGAGTGTGACAGCCGTGAACACTGAAGCTTTCTTT.

The chain links TRBV7-3 to TRBJ2-3; D may be TRBD1 (5 bases). The germline gives CDR1 SGHTA, CDR2 FQGTGA. The CDR3 totals 13 residues. The V end was cut by 5 bases, the J end by 5 bases, with 11 bases between. As DNA, the CDR3 is TGTGCCAGCAGCCCTCAGGGTATAGATACGCAGTATTTT. It codes for CASSPQGIDTQYF.

The chain combines TRBV28 with TRBJ1-2, with D possibly being TRBD1 (6 bases). V was shortened by 5 bases and J by 10 bases, with 17 bases between the two germline ends. Per the germline V gene, CDR1 is MDHEN and CDR2 is SYDVKM. The CDR3 runs 13 residues. The chain's CDR3 is CASSPGGPGDYTF. In nucleotides, the CDR3 is TGTGCCAGCAGTCCGGGGGGCCCCGGAGACTACACCTTC.

This clone occurred a few times. At the DNA level, this CDR3 is encoded by other sequences in the same sample as well. This chain connects TRBV4-1 to TRBJ1-2; the match to TRBD1 covers 11 bases. CDR1 is MGHRA and CDR2 is YSYEKL in the germline V gene. Trimming cost V 4 bases and J 8 bases; bases outside gene matches: 18. The CDR3 length is 18 residues. The DNA of the CDR3 is TGCGCCAGCAGCCCGGGCTTTAGCCGGGACAGGGGGACGGGGGGCTACACCTTC. Its protein is CASSPGFSRDRGTGGYTF.

A remark on this clone: Because the CDR3 is missing its conserved closing phenylalanine or tryptophan, this is likely a read error. The V gene is TRBV27, the J gene TRBJ1-6; D is perhaps TRBD1 (5 bases). In germline, CDR1 is MNHEY, CDR2 SMNVEV (reference sequence). The V and J ends lost 4 bases and 6 bases respectively, with 19 bases between them. The CDR3 consists of 17 residues. CDR3 DNA sequence: TGTGCCAGCAGTTCCACGCCGCCGACAGATTTTAATTCACCCCTCCACCTT. It codes for CASSSTPPTDFNSPLHL.

The chain carries TRBV9 and TRBJ1-4; a weak D match, TRBD1 (5 bases). The germline V gene encodes CDR1 SGDLS and CDR2 YYNGEE. The CDR3 consists of 15 residues. V shed 2 bases and J shed 2 bases, with 10 bases lying between them. The CDR3: CASSVGGRTNEKLFF. As DNA, the CDR3 is TGTGCCAGCAGCGTCGGGGGACGGACTAATGAAAAACTGTTTTTT.

The CDR3 reads CASKPAAADTQYF. In DNA form, the CDR3 reads TGTGCCAGCAAACCCGCCGCGGCAGATACGCAGTATTTT. The chain is built from TRBV5-6 and TRBJ2-3; unclear D gene. The V gene lost 6 bases and the J gene lost 4 bases, with 12 bases spanning the gap. CDR1 and CDR2 from the germline V gene are SGHDT and YYEEEE. The CDR3 runs to 13 residues. Variable domain in full (rest from reference TRBV5-6 and TRBJ2-3): DAGVTQSPTHLIKTRGQQVTLRCSPKSGHDTVSWYQQALGQGPQFIFQYYEEEERQRGNFPDRFSGHQFPNYSSELNVNALLLGDSALYLCASKPAAADTQYFGPGTRLTVL.

The genes are TRBV6-5 and TRBJ2-7; 10 nucleotides align to TRBD2. The CDR3 consists of 16 residues. Germline V gene data show CDR1 as MNHEY and CDR2 as SVGAGI. V shed 0 bases and J 0 bases; nucleotides not matched to a gene: 2. CDR3 amino acids: CASSYSASGSSYEQYF. CDR3 nucleotide sequence: TGTGCCAGCAGTTACTCGGCTAGCGGGAGCTCCTACGAGCAGTACTTC.